This TCR beta chain was profiled in a study of OX40 agonist ivuxolimab in advanced cancers. General study results and limits: Antigen specificity of clonally expanded peripheral T cells was not established. Compared with others, partial responders at 0.1-3.0 mg/kg displayed clonal expansion among the lowest. It was also the case that some nonresponders had low normalized T-cell clonal expansion.

This clone was detected only once. Antigen specificity is unknown. Trimming shortened V by 0 bases and J by 2 bases, and 9 bases separated the two germline ends. This CDR3 spans 15 amino acids. Germline V gene lookup returns CDR1 SGHTS and CDR2 YDEGEE. The method was immunoSEQ multiplex PCR; TCRdb's version includes in-frame clones alone and lacks a portion of them. The sample yields 130,000 or so clones, over 75% seen once. Sequencing was performed on CD4+ or CD8+ T cells sorted from blood, taken in a trial of the OX40 agonist ivuxolimab. The chain employs TRBV5-8 and TRBJ1-5; D call uncertain. The receptor was derived from an adult with an advanced solid tumor such as melanoma, head and neck, liver or kidney cancer. The CDR3 reads CASSLEGNGNQPQHF. DNA for the CDR3: TGTGCCAGCAGCTTGGAGGGAAACGGCAATCAGCCCCAGCATTTT.